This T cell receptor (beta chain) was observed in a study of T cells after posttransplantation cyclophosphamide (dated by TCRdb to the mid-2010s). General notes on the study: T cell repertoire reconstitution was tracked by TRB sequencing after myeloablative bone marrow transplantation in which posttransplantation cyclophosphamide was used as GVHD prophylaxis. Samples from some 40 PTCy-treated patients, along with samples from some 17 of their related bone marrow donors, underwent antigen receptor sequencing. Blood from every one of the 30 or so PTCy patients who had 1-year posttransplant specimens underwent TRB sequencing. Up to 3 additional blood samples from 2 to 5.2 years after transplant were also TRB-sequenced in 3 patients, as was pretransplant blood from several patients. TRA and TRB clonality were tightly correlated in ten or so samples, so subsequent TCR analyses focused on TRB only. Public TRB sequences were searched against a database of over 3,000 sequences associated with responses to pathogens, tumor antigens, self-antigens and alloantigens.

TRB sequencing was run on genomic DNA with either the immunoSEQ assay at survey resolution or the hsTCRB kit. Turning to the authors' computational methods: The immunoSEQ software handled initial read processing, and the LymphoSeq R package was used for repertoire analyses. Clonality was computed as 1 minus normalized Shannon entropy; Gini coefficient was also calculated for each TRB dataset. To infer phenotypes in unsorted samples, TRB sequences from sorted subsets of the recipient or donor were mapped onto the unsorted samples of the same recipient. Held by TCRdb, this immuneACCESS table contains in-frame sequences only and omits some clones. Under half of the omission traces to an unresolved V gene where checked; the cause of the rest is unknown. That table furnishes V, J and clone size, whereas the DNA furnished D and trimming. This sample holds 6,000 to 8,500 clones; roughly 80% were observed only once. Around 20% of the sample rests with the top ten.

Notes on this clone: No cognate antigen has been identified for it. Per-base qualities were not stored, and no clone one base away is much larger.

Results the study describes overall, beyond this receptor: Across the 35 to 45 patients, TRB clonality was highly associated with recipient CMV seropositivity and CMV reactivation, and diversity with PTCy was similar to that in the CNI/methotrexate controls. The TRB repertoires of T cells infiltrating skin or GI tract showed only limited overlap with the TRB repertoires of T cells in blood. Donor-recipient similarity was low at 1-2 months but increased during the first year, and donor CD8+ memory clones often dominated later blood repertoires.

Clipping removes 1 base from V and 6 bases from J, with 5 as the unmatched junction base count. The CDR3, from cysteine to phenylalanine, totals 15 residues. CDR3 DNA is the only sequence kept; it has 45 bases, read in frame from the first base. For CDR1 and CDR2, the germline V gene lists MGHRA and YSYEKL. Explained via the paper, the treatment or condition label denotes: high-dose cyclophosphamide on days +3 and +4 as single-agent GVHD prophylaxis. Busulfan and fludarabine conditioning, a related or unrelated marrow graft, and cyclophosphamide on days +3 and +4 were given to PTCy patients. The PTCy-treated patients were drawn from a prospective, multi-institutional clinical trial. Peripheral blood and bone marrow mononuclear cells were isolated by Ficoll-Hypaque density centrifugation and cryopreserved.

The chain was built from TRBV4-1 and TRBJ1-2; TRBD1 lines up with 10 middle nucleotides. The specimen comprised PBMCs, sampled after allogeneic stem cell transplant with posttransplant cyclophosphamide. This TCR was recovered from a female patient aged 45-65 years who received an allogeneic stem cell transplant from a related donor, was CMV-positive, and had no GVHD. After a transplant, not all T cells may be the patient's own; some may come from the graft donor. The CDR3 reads CASSQADRGWNGYTF. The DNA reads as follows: TGCGCCAGCAGCCAAGCGGACAGGGGGTGGAATGGCTACACCTTC.